The 15 T cell receptor beta chains below come from one sample, sequenced in a study of cytomegalovirus exposure and HLA in healthy donors. This table comes from immunoSEQ multiplex PCR, and its TCRdb copy is limited to in-frame clones, with some not included. The profile shows under 200,000 clones, 86% of them singletons. Sequenced input: PBMCs. All receptors derive from a woman between 18 and 29 years old in good health and CMV-seronegative.

DNA of the CDR3: TGTGCCAGCAGCTTAAGGGACAGGGATCCCTATGGCTACACCTTC. The encoded protein is CASSLRDRDPYGYTF. This sequence joins TRBV7-3 and TRBJ1-2; TRBD1 matches at 9 bases. From germline, CDR1 is SGHTA and CDR2 FQGTGA. The CDR3 has 15 residues. J was trimmed by 4 bases and V by 1 base; bases with no gene match: 4. Variable domain in full (rest from reference TRBV7-3 and TRBJ1-2): GAGVSQTPSNKVTEKGKYVELRCDPISGHTALYWYRQSLGQGPEFLIYFQGTGAADDSGLPNDRFFAVRPEGSVSTLKIQRTERGDSAVYLCASSLRDRDPYGYTFGSGTRLTVV.

This rearrangement joins TRBV4-3 to TRBJ1-4, with a tentative D call TRBD1 (5 bases). Trimming shortened V by 1 base and J by 8 bases, and 14 bases separated the two germline ends. The CDR3 is 15 amino acids. Germline-derived CDR1 and CDR2 are LGHNA and YSLEER. The chain's CDR3 is CASSQGGREREKLFF. CDR3 sequence (DNA): TGCGCCAGCAGCCAAGGTGGCAGGGAAAGGGAAAAACTGTTTTTT.

A single count supports this clone. This CDR3 reads CASYLIDNYNEQFF. The CDR3 bases are TGCGCCAGCTATCTAATAGATAACTACAATGAGCAGTTCTTC. V and J are TRBV5-1 and TRBJ2-1, with D unresolved. The germline CDR1 and CDR2 sequences are SGHRS and YFSETQ. Trimming took off 7 bases at V and 3 bases at J, with 14 bases between the two ends. This CDR3 is 14 amino acids long.

CDR3 in amino acids: CASRVQGAGQPQHF. The DNA for the CDR3 is TGTGCCAGCAGGGTACAGGGGGCAGGACAGCCCCAGCATTTT. This chain connects TRBV27 to TRBJ1-5; TRBD1 aligns across 9 bases. CDR1 and CDR2 from the germline V gene are MNHEY and SMNVEV (reference sequence). V gave up 6 bases and J gave up 7 bases; unmatched junction bases: 7. This CDR3 comprises 14 residues.

The chain joins TRBV6-5 to TRBJ1-3; weak D call: TRBD1 (6 bases). The CDR3 runs to 16 residues. Germline loops: CDR1 MNHEY, CDR2 SVGAGI. Trimming shortened V by 4 bases and J by 0 bases, and 13 bases separated the two germline ends. CDR3 sequence: CASSLRQASSGNTIYF. The CDR3 DNA follows: TGTGCCAGCAGTTTGAGACAGGCCTCCTCTGGAAACACCATATATTTT.

The chain couples TRBV5-1 to TRBJ1-5; 9 bases line up with TRBD1. Trimming at V came to 0 bases and at J to 5 bases, leaving 3 bases not matched to a gene. Per germline, CDR1 SGHRS and CDR2 YFSETQ. The CDR3 is 15 residues long. The CDR3 spells CASSLGGQGYQPQHF. The DNA of the CDR3 is TGCGCCAGCAGCTTGGGGGGACAGGGTTATCAGCCCCAGCATTTT.

This clone showed up just a few times. V and J are TRBV18 and TRBJ1-3; 9 bases are a match to TRBD1. V gave up 2 bases and J gave up 2 bases; unmatched junction bases: 4. The CDR3 loop spans 16 amino acids. CDR1 and CDR2 from the germline V gene are KGHSH and LQKENI. CDR3 in DNA: TGTGCCAGCTCACCAAACCGGGACAGGGCTGGAAACACCATATATTTT. Protein: CASSPNRDRAGNTIYF.

The rearrangement uses TRBV6-1 and TRBJ2-1, with D maybe TRBD1 (5 bases). This CDR3 spans 14 amino acids. Germline CDR1 is MNHNS and CDR2 is SASEGT. V was pared by 5 bases and J by 1 base, with 9 bases between. CDR3 loop: CASSIRGSYNEQFF. The CDR3 nucleotides read TGTGCCAGCAGTATAAGGGGATCCTACAATGAGCAGTTCTTC.

This chain connects TRBV19 to TRBJ1-6; 9 positions agree with TRBD1. V was clipped by 6 bases and J by 6 bases; unmatched bases: 6. Germline V gene sequence: CDR1 LNHDA, CDR2 SQIVND (reference sequence). The CDR3 is made up of 15 amino acids. CDR3: CASRVTGGVNSPLHF. The CDR3 DNA follows: TGTGCCAGTAGAGTGACAGGGGGTGTTAATTCACCCCTCCACTTT.

This clone was recorded once. This rearrangement joins TRBV5-1 to TRBJ1-5; 10 nucleotides line up with TRBD1. V lost 0 bases, J lost 2 bases, and 2 bases stayed unmatched. The germline gives CDR1 SGHRS, CDR2 YFSETQ. This CDR3 comprises 16 residues. In DNA, the CDR3 is TGCGCCAGCAGCTTGGACGGACAGGGGGGCAATCAGCCCCAGCATTTT. It encodes CASSLDGQGGNQPQHF.

Remarks on this clone: The sample has other DNA sequences that encode this CDR3 too. This chain links TRBV15 with TRBJ1-2; a weak D match, TRBD1 (6 bases). The germline CDR1 and CDR2 sequences are LNHNV and YYDKDF (reference sequence). This CDR3 is built from 12 residues. With 5 bases removed from V and 5 bases from J, the gap between germline ends came to 9 bases. In DNA, the CDR3 is TGTGCCACCAGCCGGCAGGGGTATGGCTACACCTTC. It is translated as CATSRQGYGYTF.

The chain is built from TRBV7-2 and TRBJ2-3; 13 bases align to TRBD2. V trimming: 5 bases; J trimming: 10 bases; junction bases outside the gene matches: 12. Germline CDR1 is SGHTA and CDR2 is FQGNSA. The CDR3 is 16 residues long. In nucleotides, the CDR3 is TGTGCCAGCAGCCCCCCCACACTAGCGGGAGGGCCCGCGCAGTATTTT. It specifies CASSPPTLAGGPAQYF.

V is TRBV9 and J is TRBJ1-2, with TRBD1 matching over 7 bases. CDR1 is SGDLS and CDR2 is YYNGEE in the germline V gene. With V trimmed by 4 bases and J by 9 bases, 6 bases remained unmatched. The CDR3 has 12 amino acids. CDR3 in amino acids: CASSPPGQSYTF. The CDR3 coding sequence is TGTGCCAGCAGCCCCCCGGGACAGAGCTACACCTTC.

V gene TRBV5-1 combines with J gene TRBJ2-7, with TRBD1 identical over 12 bases. Germline CDR1 is SGHRS and CDR2 is YFSETQ. V lost 3 bases to trimming and J lost 7 bases; unmatched junction nucleotides: 8. CDR3 length: 15 amino acids. The DNA for the CDR3 is TGCGCCAGCAGCTGGACCGGGACAGGGGGCGGAGAGCAGTACTTC. It is translated as CASSWTGTGGGEQYF.

The rearrangement joins TRBV9 to TRBJ1-1; D gene unclear. Trimming pared 1 base from V and 4 bases from J, leaving 17 bases between. The CDR3 is made up of 16 amino acids. Germline assignment: CDR1 SGDLS and CDR2 YYNGEE. This CDR3 reads CASSVSESSFSTEAFF. The CDR3 nucleotides are TGTGCCAGCAGCGTATCAGAATCGTCATTCAGCACTGAAGCTTTCTTT.